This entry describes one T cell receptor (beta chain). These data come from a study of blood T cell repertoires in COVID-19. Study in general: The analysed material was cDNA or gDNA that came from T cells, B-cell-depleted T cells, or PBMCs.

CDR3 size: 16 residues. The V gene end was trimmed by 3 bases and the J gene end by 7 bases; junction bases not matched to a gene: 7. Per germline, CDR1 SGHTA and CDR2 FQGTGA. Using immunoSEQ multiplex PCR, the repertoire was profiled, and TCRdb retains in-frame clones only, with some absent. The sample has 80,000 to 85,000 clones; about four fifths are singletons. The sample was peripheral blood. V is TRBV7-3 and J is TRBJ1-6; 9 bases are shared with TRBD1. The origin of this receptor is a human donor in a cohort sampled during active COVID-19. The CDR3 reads CASSFLGTGNNSPLHF. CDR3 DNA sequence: TGTGCCAGCAGCTTCCTGGGGACAGGGAACAATTCACCCCTCCACTTT. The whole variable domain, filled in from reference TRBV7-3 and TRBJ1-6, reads GAGVSQTPSNKVTEKGKYVELRCDPISGHTALYWYRQSLGQGPEFLIYFQGTGAADDSGLPNDRFFAVRPEGSVSTLKIQRTERGDSAVYLCASSFLGTGNNSPLHFGNGTRLTVT.